These 24 T cell receptor beta chains share one sample of origin, sequenced in a study of blood T cell repertoires in COVID-19. TCRdb's table, derived via immunoSEQ multiplex PCR, lists solely in-frame clones and lacks some. The sample lists approximately 200,000 clones, 70% to 85% occurring once. Sequenced sample: peripheral blood. These receptors originate from a woman aged 50 to 60 with acute or convalescent COVID-19.

The rearrangement joins TRBV7-2 to TRBJ2-1, with 7 bases identical to TRBD2. Looked up from germline, CDR1 is SGHTA and CDR2 is FQGNSA. V lost 3 bases to trimming and J lost 15 bases; unmatched junction nucleotides: 8. The CDR3 length is 12 residues. The CDR3 spells CASSLVDGRLFF. CDR3 DNA sequence: TGTGCCAGCAGCTTGGTGGACGGGAGGCTGTTCTTC.

J is TRBJ1-1 and V is TRBV10-1; D uncertain. In germline, CDR1 is WNHNN, CDR2 SYGVQD (reference sequence). This CDR3 region has 13 residues. V lost 6 bases, J lost 0 bases, and 8 bases lay in between. The CDR3 sequence is CASSPTVNTEAFF. The CDR3 nucleotides read TGCGCCAGCAGCCCCACAGTGAACACTGAAGCTTTCTTT.

This chain uses TRBV5-1 with TRBJ2-1, with a tentative D call TRBD2 (5 bases). The CDR3 contains 13 residues. CDR1 and CDR2 from the germline V gene are SGHRS and YFSETQ. Trimming cost V 2 bases and J 8 bases, with 11 bases left between them. CDR3: CASSLESGYEQFF. The CDR3 nucleotides read TGCGCCAGCAGCTTAGAAAGCGGCTATGAGCAGTTCTTC. The full variable domain, completed using reference TRBV5-1 and TRBJ2-1, is KAGVTQTPRYLIKTRGQQVTLSCSPISGHRSVSWYQQTPGQGLQFLFEYFSETQRNKGNFPGRFSGRQFSNSRSEMNVSTLELGDSALYLCASSLESGYEQFFGPGTRLTVL.

The V and J genes are TRBV6-6 and TRBJ2-1, with unresolved D. The CDR3 extends over 13 amino acids. Trimming stripped 2 bases from V and 5 bases from J, with 7 bases between. Germline V gives CDR1 MNHNY, CDR2 SVGAGI (reference sequence). The CDR3: CASSYGRDNEQFF. The CDR3 nucleotides read TGTGCCAGCAGTTACGGTAGAGACAATGAGCAGTTCTTC.

A few counts support this clone. V and J are TRBV10-1 and TRBJ2-7, with 7 bases matching TRBD1. V dropped 2 bases and J dropped 2; count of bases not matched to a gene: 9. The CDR3 runs to 16 residues. Germline values: CDR1 WNHNN, CDR2 SYGVQD (reference sequence). CDR3 region: CASSEPLGQTTYEQYF. For the CDR3, the DNA is TGCGCCAGCAGTGAGCCACTGGGACAGACAACCTACGAGCAGTACTTC.

The chain couples TRBV27 to TRBJ2-4; D not certain. CDR1 MNHEY and CDR2 SMNVEV come from the germline V gene (reference sequence). The CDR3 is 15 residues long. Trimming removed 5 bases at V and 0 bases at J, with 11 bases between. CDR3 in amino acids: CASSGLSVAKNIQYF. CDR3 in DNA: TGTGCCAGCAGTGGCCTCTCCGTAGCCAAAAACATTCAGTACTTC.

V and J are TRBV19 and TRBJ2-2; 7 nucleotides align to TRBD1. The CDR3 totals 16 residues. Germline CDR1 LNHDA, CDR2 SQIVND (reference sequence). V lost 1 base, J lost 6 bases, and 8 bases stayed unmatched. CDR3 sequence reads: CASSIVWQGDAGELFF. The CDR3 DNA sequence: TGTGCCAGTAGTATAGTTTGGCAGGGGGATGCCGGGGAGCTGTTTTTT.

The chain couples TRBV28 to TRBJ1-4; D unclear. This CDR3 is built from 14 residues. The germline gives CDR1 MDHEN, CDR2 SYDVKM. The V end lost 5 bases, the J end lost 4 bases, and 11 bases lay between the germline ends. Written as DNA, the CDR3 is TGTGCCAGCAGTGGAAAGGACTTTAATGAAAAACTGTTTTTT. This sequence encodes CASSGKDFNEKLFF.

The chain joins TRBV25-1 to TRBJ2-7; the D gene is possibly TRBD1 (5 bases). The CDR3 is 16 residues long. Trimming shortened V by 6 bases and J by 6 bases, and 24 bases separated the two germline ends. CDR1 is MGHDK, CDR2 SYGVNS, per germline. CDR3: CASSPLTFKGRGEQYF. The DNA for the CDR3 is TGTGCCAGCAGCCCACTTACTTTCAAGGGAAGGGGCGAGCAGTACTTC.

The chain recombines TRBV4-3 with TRBJ2-5; a weak D match, TRBD2 (6 bases). The V end lost 4 bases, the J end lost 5 bases, and 11 bases lay between the germline ends. The germline V gene encodes CDR1 LGHNA and CDR2 YSLEER. The CDR3 consists of 13 residues. This CDR3 is CASSLGLGETQYF. In DNA, the CDR3 is TGCGCCAGCAGCCTGGGACTGGGGGAGACCCAGTACTTC.

This sequence joins TRBV7-2 and TRBJ2-6; D uncertain. The CDR3 has 19 amino acids. Germline V gene sequence: CDR1 SGHTA, CDR2 FQGNSA. Trimming shortened V by 1 base and J by 4 bases, and 20 bases separated the two germline ends. Here the CDR3 DNA reads TGTGCCAGCAGCTTAGTCCGGTCGACAAGATCCTCGGGGGCCAACGTCCTGACTTTC. Translation gives CASSLVRSTRSSGANVLTF. The full variable domain, completed using reference TRBV7-2 and TRBJ2-6, is GAGVSQSPSNKVTEKGKDVELRCDPISGHTALYWYRQSLGQGLEFLIYFQGNSAPDKSGLPSDRFSAERTGGSVSTLTIQRTQQEDSAVYLCASSLVRSTRSSGANVLTFGAGSRLTVL.

This clone was detected only a few times. The V gene is TRBV29-1, the J gene TRBJ1-2, with TRBD1 as a possible D gene (6 bases). The germline gives CDR1 SQVTM, CDR2 ANQGSEA. The CDR3 contains 14 residues. V was clipped by 1 base and J by 5 bases, with 14 bases between them. The CDR3 is CSVEGASGEYGYTF. Here the CDR3 DNA reads TGCAGCGTTGAAGGCGCGTCAGGGGAATATGGCTACACCTTC.

This clone has just a few counts. The V and J genes are TRBV18 and TRBJ2-7; tentative D call: TRBD2 (6 bases). Germline V lookup: CDR1 KGHSH, CDR2 LQKENI. V lost 1 base and J 3 bases, leaving 10 bases between the germline ends. This CDR3 has 14 amino acids. The CDR3 is CASSPLASDYEQYF. The CDR3 DNA sequence: TGTGCCAGCTCACCACTGGCTAGCGACTACGAGCAGTACTTC.

The chain uses TRBV19 and TRBJ1-1; no clear D gene. The germline V and J ends were trimmed by 8 bases and 11 bases, with 21 bases remaining between them. This CDR3 is 13 amino acids long. CDR1 and CDR2 (germline): LNHDA, SQIVND (reference sequence). The CDR3 DNA is TGTGCCAGTGTAATGGAGATCCCCGGCGGGGCTTTCTTT. The encoded protein is CASVMEIPGGAFF.

This clone has more than one count but fewer than ten. This chain joins TRBV7-2 and TRBJ1-6, with D unresolved. Germline loops: CDR1 SGHTA, CDR2 FQGNSA. The CDR3 has 18 residues. Trimming removed 5 bases at V and 5 bases at J, with 22 bases between. CDR3 in DNA: TGTGCCAGCAGCGCCCCCGGAGGCGCCTTCCCAAATAATTCACCCCTCCACTTT. It yields the protein CASSAPGGAFPNNSPLHF.

This sequence joins TRBV6-5 and TRBJ1-1; D ambiguous. CDR3 size: 13 residues. V lost 2 bases and J lost 1, with 5 bases in between. Germline lookup yields CDR1 MNHEY and CDR2 SVGAGI. The CDR3 bases are TGTGCCAGCAGTTACACGAGGAACACTGAAGCTTTCTTT. As protein: CASSYTRNTEAFF.

V is TRBV11-2 and J is TRBJ2-3; D gene ambiguous. Per germline, CDR1 SGHAT and CDR2 FQNNGV. The CDR3 is made up of 14 amino acids. V was trimmed by 5 bases and J by 0 bases, leaving 9 bases between them. The CDR3 DNA sequence: TGTGCCAGCAGCCCCGATACTAGCACAGATACGCAGTATTTT. Translated: CASSPDTSTDTQYF.

The chain couples TRBV19 to TRBJ2-1; possibly TRBD2 for D (6 bases). Trimming pared 2 bases from V and 0 bases from J, leaving 20 bases between. This CDR3 has 19 residues. Germline values: CDR1 LNHDA, CDR2 SQIVND (reference sequence). The CDR3 here is CASSIRAGTSQSSYNEQFF. In nucleotides, the CDR3 is TGTGCCAGTAGTATACGGGCGGGGACTTCCCAGAGCTCCTACAATGAGCAGTTCTTC.

This chain connects TRBV3-1 (or the pseudogene TRBV3-2) to TRBJ2-7, with TRBD2 identical over 8 bases. This CDR3 is built from 15 residues. CDR1 is LGHDT and CDR2 is YNNKEL in the germline V gene (reference sequence). The V segment lost 4 bases and the J segment 4 bases; nucleotides outside the gene matches: 9. The CDR3 region has the DNA TGTGCCAGCAGCCCTTCGGGGGGGGGCCGGTACGAGCAGTACTTC. Translated: CASSPSGGGRYEQYF.

This chain joins TRBV9 and TRBJ2-7; TRBD1 might be the D (7 bases). V lost 4 bases and J lost 2, with 13 bases in between. Germline CDR1 and CDR2: SGDLS and YYNGEE. The CDR3 length is 14 residues. The CDR3 sequence is CASSPQGGTYEQYF. CDR3 bases: TGTGCCAGCAGCCCCCAGGGGGGCACCTACGAGCAGTACTTC.

The V call is TRBV6-6, the J call TRBJ1-4; 8 bases line up with TRBD1. The CDR3 loop spans 16 amino acids. Germline assignment: CDR1 MNHNY and CDR2 SVGAGI (reference sequence). After removal of 5 bases from V and 1 base from J, the junction contained 6 bases not matched to a gene. The CDR3 DNA is TGTGCCAGCAGTCCCCGACAGGGGCTAACTAATGAAAAACTGTTTTTT. It translates to CASSPRQGLTNEKLFF.

This clone has only a few counts. The rearrangement uses TRBV5-1 and TRBJ2-3; D remains unclear. In germline, CDR1 is SGHRS, CDR2 YFSETQ. The ends were cut back, 5 bases at V and 0 bases at J, with 16 bases in the middle. The CDR3 contains 16 residues. This CDR3 is CASRPGFGSSTDTQYF. CDR3 nucleotide sequence: TGCGCCAGCAGGCCAGGATTTGGGTCTAGCACAGATACGCAGTATTTT.

This sequence joins TRBV7-6 and TRBJ1-3; D possibly corresponds to TRBD1 (5 bases). This CDR3 has 15 amino acids. Germline values: CDR1 SGHVS, CDR2 FNYEAQ. With 5 bases removed from V and 2 bases from J, the gap between germline ends came to 13 bases. In DNA form, the CDR3 reads TGTGCCAGCAGCCAGACGGGGGGAGCTGGAAACACCATATATTTT. Amino acids: CASSQTGGAGNTIYF. The full variable domain, its missing parts supplied by reference TRBV7-6 and TRBJ1-3, is GAGVSQSPRYKVTKRGQDVALRCDPISGHVSLYWYRQALGQGPEFLTYFNYEAQQDKSGLPNDRFSAERPEGSISTLTIQRTEQRDSAMYRCASSQTGGAGNTIYFGEGSWLTVV.

The gene calls are TRBV19 and TRBJ2-3, with 9 bases matching TRBD1. The V segment lost 0 bases and the J segment 4 bases; nucleotides outside the gene matches: 8. Germline V CDR1 and CDR2: LNHDA, SQIVND (reference sequence). The CDR3 spans 17 residues. The CDR3 bases are TGTGCCAGTAGTATAGATCCAAGGACAGGGGAGTCAGATACGCAGTATTTT. It encodes CASSIDPRTGESDTQYF.